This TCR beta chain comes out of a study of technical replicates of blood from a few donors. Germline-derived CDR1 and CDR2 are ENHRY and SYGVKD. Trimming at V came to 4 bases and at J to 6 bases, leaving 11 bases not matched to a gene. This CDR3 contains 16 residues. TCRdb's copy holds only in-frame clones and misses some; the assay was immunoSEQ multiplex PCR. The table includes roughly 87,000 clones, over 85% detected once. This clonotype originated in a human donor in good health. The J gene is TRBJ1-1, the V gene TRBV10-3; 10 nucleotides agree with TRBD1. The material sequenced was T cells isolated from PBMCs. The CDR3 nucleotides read TGTGCCATCAGTGCCGGGACAGGGGAGGTGCGGGCTGAAGCTTTCTTT. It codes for CAISAGTGEVRAEAFF.